These T cell receptor beta chains were read from a single sample in a study of blood T cell repertoires in COVID-19. Generated by immunoSEQ multiplex PCR, the TCRdb table keeps only in-frame clones and is missing some. The table records a few hundred thousand clones, approximately 86% of them present only once. The sequenced sample was peripheral blood. Source of these receptors: a man younger than 30 with active or convalescent COVID-19. Both conserved end residues are part of each CDR3. The D gene is left open where the match is weak. Expanded clones are given a class, and other clones once, few, many or no size at all.

V: TRBV11-2
size: -
D: -
J: TRBJ2-3
DNA: TGTGCCAGCAGCTTCGGGCAGGGGCAAGATACGCAGTATTTT
CDR3: CASSFGQGQDTQYF

V: TRBV28
size: -
D: -
J: TRBJ2-1
DNA: TGTGCCAGCATGTTAGCGGATAACAATGAGCAGTTCTTC
CDR3: CASMLADNNEQFF

V: TRBV28
size: -
D: TRBD1
J: TRBJ1-1
DNA: TGTGCCAGCAGTTTTAGAGGGACAGGGGGCACTGAAGCTTTCTTT
CDR3: CASSFRGTGGTEAFF

V: TRBV4-2
size: -
D: TRBD2
J: TRBJ2-2
DNA: TGTGCCAGCAGCCAAGAAGTGGGGACTAGCGGTTTCGGGGAGCTGTTTTTT
CDR3: CASSQEVGTSGFGELFF

V: TRBV5-6
size: -
D: -
J: TRBJ2-3
DNA: TGTGCCAGCAGCTTGACGGCAGGTAGGACAGATACGCAGTATTTT
CDR3: CASSLTAGRTDTQYF

V: TRBV6-6
size: -
D: TRBD2
J: TRBJ2-4
DNA: TGTGCCAGCACCGCGGGGGTTGTCAAAAACATTCAGTACTTC
CDR3: CASTAGVVKNIQYF

V: TRBV28
size: -
D: -
J: TRBJ2-2
DNA: TGTGCCAGCAGTTTGCCAGACACCGGGGAGCTGTTTTTT
CDR3: CASSLPDTGELFF

V: TRBV15
size: -
D: -
J: TRBJ1-5
DNA: TGTGCCACCAGCAGAGCGACAGGAAGCAATCAGCCCCAGCATTTT
CDR3: CATSRATGSNQPQHF

V: TRBV7-3
size: once
D: TRBD2
J: TRBJ2-1
DNA: TGTGCCAGCAGCTTAAGACTAGCGGGATCTGAGCAGTTCTTC
CDR3: CASSLRLAGSEQFF

V: TRBV13
size: -
D: -
J: TRBJ2-1
DNA: TGTGCCAGCAGCCCCGCAGGTCCAGGTGAGCAGTTCTTC
CDR3: CASSPAGPGEQFF

V: TRBV15
size: -
D: TRBD2
J: TRBJ2-5
DNA: TGTGCCACCAGCAAGGTCCGAATAGCGGGGACCCAAGAGACCCAGTACTTC
CDR3: CATSKVRIAGTQETQYF

V: TRBV5-8
size: -
D: -
J: TRBJ1-2
DNA: TGTGCCAGCACCAATGTACTCTCCCTTTATGGCTACACCTTC
CDR3: CASTNVLSLYGYTF

V: TRBV28
size: few
D: -
J: TRBJ2-7
DNA: TGTGCCAGCAGTTTCCGTTCGAGGGGGTTCTACGAGCAGTACTTC
CDR3: CASSFRSRGFYEQYF

V: TRBV28
size: -
D: TRBD2
J: TRBJ2-3
DNA: TGTGCCAGCAGGCCCTTGCGGGAGGGCACAGATACGCAGTATTTT
CDR3: CASRPLREGTDTQYF

V: TRBV6-5
size: -
D: TRBD1
J: TRBJ1-2
DNA: TGTGCCAGCAGTTACTCGAAAGGGACAGGATTTGGCTACACCTTC
CDR3: CASSYSKGTGFGYTF

V: TRBV28
size: -
D: TRBD2
J: TRBJ2-1
DNA: TGTGCCAGCGGTGAGTTAGCGGGAGCCTACAATGAGCAGTTCTTC
CDR3: CASGELAGAYNEQFF

V: TRBV12-3/TRBV12-4
size: -
D: -
J: TRBJ2-5
DNA: TGTGCCAGCAGTCGACAGCTGGGGGAGACCCAGTACTTC
CDR3: CASSRQLGETQYF

V: TRBV6-5
size: -
D: -
J: TRBJ2-1
DNA: TGTGCCAGCAGTTACTCGGGGGCGGATGAGCAGTTCTTC
CDR3: CASSYSGADEQFF

V: TRBV19
size: -
D: TRBD1
J: TRBJ1-5
DNA: TGTGCCAGTACAAGAGGGCCTGAACAGGGGGCGGGCAATCAGCCCCAGCATTTT
CDR3: CASTRGPEQGAGNQPQHF

V: TRBV7-3
size: -
D: -
J: TRBJ2-1
DNA: TGTGCCAGCAGCTCTCGGGGAGGCGATGAGCAGTTCTTC
CDR3: CASSSRGGDEQFF

V: TRBV19
size: -
D: TRBD1
J: TRBJ2-7
DNA: TGTGCCAGTAGCGGCGGGACAGGGGGTTACGAGCAGTACTTC
CDR3: CASSGGTGGYEQYF

V: TRBV5-1
size: -
D: -
J: TRBJ1-5
DNA: TGCGCCAGCAGCCAGTACCCTGGGGGGTTGGGCAATCAGCCCCAGCATTTT
CDR3: CASSQYPGGLGNQPQHF